This TCR beta chain originates from a study of human T cells and chemical hapten exposure. Study information: Patients got weekly scalp diphenylcyclopropenone doses over the approximately 24-week study. Patch tests of 0.01% DPC on the upper back were read at 6 days. Overall study results and limits: Once DPC sensitization occurred, TCRs above 1 in 1000 frequency showed no change.

Described time point: patch test 1, 2 weeks after DPC sensitization. Regarding treatment: therapeutic diphenylcyclopropenone sensitization with weekly scalp DPC. TCRdb reprocessed the RACE reads via MiXCR and lists one record per CDR3 protein. The sample contains some 80,000 distinct CDR3 sequences, 9.5% to 12% of which appear only once. A few counts support this clonotype. Its antigen is undetermined. The TCR sequence derives from a woman aged 50 to 60 with alopecia areata. Some clones in this sample may be carry-over from other donors' samples. Sample: whole blood, taken in connection with sensitization to the hapten diphenylcyclopropenone (DPC).

Here the CDR3 DNA reads TGTGCCAGCAGTGAAACTTGGGCCCTGAGCACTGAAGCTTTCTTT. It yields the protein CASSETWALSTEAFF. The chain uses TRBV6-1 and TRBJ1-1; D not certain. Germline CDR1 MNHNS, CDR2 SASEGT. Trimming removed 2 bases at V and 4 bases at J, with 14 bases between. The CDR3 is made up of 15 amino acids.